This record covers a single T cell receptor beta chain. These data are taken from a study of blood T cell repertoires in COVID-19. The table came from immunoSEQ multiplex PCR; TCRdb's copy has only in-frame clones and leaves some out. The data contain approximately 180,000 clones, approximately 92% of them singletons. Specimen: PBMCs or T cells enriched from blood (not recorded which). The receptor was derived from a woman between 40 and 50 years old with acute COVID-19.

The CDR3 DNA reads as TGTGCCAGCAGCACCCGGGACATAAAGGTGTACAATGAGCAGTTCTTC. Encoded protein: CASSTRDIKVYNEQFF. The chain is built from TRBV7-3 and TRBJ2-1; possible D gene TRBD1, 6 bases. Germline V lookup: CDR1 SGHTA, CDR2 FQGTGA. The CDR3 is 16 residues long. The ends were cut back, 5 bases at V and 4 bases at J, with 18 bases in the middle.